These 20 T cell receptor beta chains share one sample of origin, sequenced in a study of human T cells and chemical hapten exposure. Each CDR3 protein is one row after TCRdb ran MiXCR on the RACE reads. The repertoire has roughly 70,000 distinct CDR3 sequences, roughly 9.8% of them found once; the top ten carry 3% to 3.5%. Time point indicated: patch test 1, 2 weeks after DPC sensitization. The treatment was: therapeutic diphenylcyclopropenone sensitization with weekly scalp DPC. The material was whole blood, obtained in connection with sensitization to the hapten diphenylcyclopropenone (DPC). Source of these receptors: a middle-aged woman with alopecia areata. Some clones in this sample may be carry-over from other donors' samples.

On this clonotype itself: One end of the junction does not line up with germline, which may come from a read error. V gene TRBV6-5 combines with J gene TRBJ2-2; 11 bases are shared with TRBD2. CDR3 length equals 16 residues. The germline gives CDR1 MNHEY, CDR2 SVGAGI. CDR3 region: CASSYGLAGATGVLFF. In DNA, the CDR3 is TGTGCCAGCAGTTACGGACTAGCGGGTGCCACCGGGGTGCTGTTTTTT.

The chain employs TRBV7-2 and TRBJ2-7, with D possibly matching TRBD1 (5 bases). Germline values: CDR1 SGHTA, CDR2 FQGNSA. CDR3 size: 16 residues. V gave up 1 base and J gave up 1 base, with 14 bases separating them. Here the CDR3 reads CASSLESSGSSYEQYF. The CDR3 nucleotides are TGTGCCAGCAGCTTAGAAAGTTCAGGGTCATCCTACGAGCAGTACTTC. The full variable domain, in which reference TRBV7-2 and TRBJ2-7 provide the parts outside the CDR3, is GAGVSQSPSNKVTEKGKDVELRCDPISGHTALYWYRQSLGQGLEFLIYFQGNSAPDKSGLPSDRFSAERTGGSVSTLTIQRTQQEDSAVYLCASSLESSGSSYEQYFGPGTRLTVT.

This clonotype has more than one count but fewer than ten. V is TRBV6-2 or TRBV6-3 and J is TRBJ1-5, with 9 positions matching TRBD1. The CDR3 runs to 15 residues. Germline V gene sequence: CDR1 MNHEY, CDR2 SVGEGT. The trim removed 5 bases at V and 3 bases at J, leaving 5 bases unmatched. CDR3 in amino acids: CASSRTGDPNQPQHF. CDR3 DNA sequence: TGTGCCAGCAGTCGGACAGGGGATCCCAATCAGCCCCAGCATTTT.

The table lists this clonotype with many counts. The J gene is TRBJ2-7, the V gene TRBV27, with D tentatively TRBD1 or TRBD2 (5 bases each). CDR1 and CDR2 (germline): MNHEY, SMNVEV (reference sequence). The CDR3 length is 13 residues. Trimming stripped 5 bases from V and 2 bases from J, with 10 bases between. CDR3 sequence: CASSRDGPYEQYF. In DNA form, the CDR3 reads TGTGCCAGCAGTAGGGACGGACCCTACGAGCAGTACTTC.

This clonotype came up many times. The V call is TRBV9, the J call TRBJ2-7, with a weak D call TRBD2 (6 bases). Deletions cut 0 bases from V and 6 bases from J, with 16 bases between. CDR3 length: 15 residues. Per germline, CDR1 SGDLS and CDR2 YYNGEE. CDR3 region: CASSVGPGEALEQYF. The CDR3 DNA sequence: TGTGCCAGCAGCGTAGGTCCGGGGGAGGCCCTCGAGCAGTACTTC.

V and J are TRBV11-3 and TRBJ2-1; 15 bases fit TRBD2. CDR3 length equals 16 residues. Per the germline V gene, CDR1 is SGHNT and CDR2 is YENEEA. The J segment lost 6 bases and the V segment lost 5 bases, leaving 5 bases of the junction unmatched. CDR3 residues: CASSIGTSGRTNEQFF. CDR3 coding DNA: TGTGCCAGCAGCATCGGGACTAGCGGGAGGACCAATGAGCAGTTCTTC.

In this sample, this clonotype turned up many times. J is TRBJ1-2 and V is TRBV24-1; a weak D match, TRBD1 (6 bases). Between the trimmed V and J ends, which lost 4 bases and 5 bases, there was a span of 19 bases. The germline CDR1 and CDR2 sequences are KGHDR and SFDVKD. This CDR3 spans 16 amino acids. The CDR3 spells CATSDPNSSQGYGYTF. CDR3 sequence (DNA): TGTGCCACCAGTGACCCAAACAGTTCCCAGGGGTATGGCTACACCTTC.

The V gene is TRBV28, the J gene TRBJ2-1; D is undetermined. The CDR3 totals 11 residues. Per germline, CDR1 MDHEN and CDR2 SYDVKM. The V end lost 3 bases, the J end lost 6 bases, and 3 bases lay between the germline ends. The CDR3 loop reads CASSFFNEQFF. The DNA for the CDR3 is TGTGCCAGCAGTTTCTTCAATGAGCAGTTCTTC.

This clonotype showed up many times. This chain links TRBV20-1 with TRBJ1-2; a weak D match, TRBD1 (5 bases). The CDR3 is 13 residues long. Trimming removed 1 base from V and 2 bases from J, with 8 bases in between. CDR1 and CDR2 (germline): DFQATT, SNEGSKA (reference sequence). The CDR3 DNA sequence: TGCAGTGCTAGAGGAACAGGAAACTATGGCTACACCTTC. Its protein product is CSARGTGNYGYTF.

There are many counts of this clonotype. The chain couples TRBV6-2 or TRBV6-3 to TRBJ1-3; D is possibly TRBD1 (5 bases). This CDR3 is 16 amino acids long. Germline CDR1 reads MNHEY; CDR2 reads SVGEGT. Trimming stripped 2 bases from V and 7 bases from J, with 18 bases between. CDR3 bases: TGTGCCAGCAGTTACGGCGGGACCGCGGTAGAGAACACCATATATTTT. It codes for CASSYGGTAVENTIYF.

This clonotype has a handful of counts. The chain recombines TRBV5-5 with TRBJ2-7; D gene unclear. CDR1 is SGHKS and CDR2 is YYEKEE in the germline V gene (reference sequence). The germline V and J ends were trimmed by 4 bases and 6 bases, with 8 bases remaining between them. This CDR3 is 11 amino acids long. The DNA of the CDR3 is TGTGCCAGCAGCGGGATAAGCGAGCAGTACTTC. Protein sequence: CASSGISEQYF.

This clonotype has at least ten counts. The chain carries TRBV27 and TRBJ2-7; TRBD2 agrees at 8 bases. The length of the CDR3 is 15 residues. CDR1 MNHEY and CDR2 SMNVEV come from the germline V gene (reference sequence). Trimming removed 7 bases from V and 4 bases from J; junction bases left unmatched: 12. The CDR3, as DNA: TGTGCCAGCATCCTCCGAGTAGCGGGGCCGTACGAGCAGTACTTC. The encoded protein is CASILRVAGPYEQYF.

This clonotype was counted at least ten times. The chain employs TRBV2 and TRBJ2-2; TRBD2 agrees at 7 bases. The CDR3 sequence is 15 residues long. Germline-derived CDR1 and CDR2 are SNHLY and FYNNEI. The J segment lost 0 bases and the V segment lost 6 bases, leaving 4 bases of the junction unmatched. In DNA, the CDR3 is TGTGCCAGCAGGATCGGGGGGACGAACACCGGGGAGCTGTTTTTT. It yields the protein CASRIGGTNTGELFF.

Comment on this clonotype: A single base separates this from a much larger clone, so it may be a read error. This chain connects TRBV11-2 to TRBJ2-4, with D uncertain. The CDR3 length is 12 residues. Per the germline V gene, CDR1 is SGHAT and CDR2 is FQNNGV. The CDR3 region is CASSLDQHIRYF. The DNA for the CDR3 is TGTGCCAGCAGCTTAGATCAGCACATTCGGTACTTC.

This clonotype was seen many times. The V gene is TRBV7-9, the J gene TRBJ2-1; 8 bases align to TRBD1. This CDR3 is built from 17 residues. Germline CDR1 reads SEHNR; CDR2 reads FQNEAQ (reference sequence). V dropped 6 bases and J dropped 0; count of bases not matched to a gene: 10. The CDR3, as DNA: TGTGCCAGCAGTTCACGGACAGGGAGGAGCTCCTACAATGAGCAGTTCTTC. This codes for CASSSRTGRSSYNEQFF.

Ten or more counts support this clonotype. The CDR3 region is CASSRDTRGEKLFF. The CDR3 nucleotides are TGTGCCAGCAGCCGGGACACCCGAGGGGAAAAACTGTTTTTT. The genes are TRBV5-4 and TRBJ1-4, with D possibly matching TRBD1 (6 bases). The CDR3 contains 14 residues. Trimming shortened V by 4 bases and J by 8 bases, and 15 bases separated the two germline ends. CDR1 and CDR2 (germline): SGHNT, YYREEE (reference sequence).

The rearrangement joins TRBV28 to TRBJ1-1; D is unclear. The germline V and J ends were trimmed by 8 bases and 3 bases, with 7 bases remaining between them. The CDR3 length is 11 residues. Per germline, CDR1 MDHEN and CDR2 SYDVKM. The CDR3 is CASGSYTEAFF. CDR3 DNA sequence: TGTGCCAGCGGGAGTTACACTGAAGCTTTCTTT.

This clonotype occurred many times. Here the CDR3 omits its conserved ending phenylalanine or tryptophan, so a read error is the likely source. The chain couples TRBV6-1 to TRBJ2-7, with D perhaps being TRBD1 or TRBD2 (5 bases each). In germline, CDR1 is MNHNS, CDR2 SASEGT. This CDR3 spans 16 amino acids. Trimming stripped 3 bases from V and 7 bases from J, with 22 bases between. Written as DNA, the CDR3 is TGTGCCAGCAGTGATGGGTTGTTGGGACGACTTCGGGAGCAGTACTTG. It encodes CASSDGLLGRLREQYL.

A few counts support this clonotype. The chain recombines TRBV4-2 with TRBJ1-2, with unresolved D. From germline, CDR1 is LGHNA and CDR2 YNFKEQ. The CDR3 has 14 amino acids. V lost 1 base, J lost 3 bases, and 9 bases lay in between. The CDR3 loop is CASSQGGRDYGYTF. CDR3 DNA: TGTGCCAGCAGCCAAGGCGGACGGGACTATGGCTACACCTTC.

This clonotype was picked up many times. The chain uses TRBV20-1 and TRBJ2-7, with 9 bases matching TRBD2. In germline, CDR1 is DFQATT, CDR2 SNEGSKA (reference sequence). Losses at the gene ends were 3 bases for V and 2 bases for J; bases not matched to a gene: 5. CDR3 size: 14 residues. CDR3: CSARGRLAAYEQYF. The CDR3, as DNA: TGCAGTGCTAGGGGAAGACTAGCGGCCTACGAGCAGTACTTC.